These 19 T cell receptor beta chains were sequenced from one sample in a study of shared clonotypes between healthy human individuals. Sequenced by immunoSEQ multiplex PCR; TCRdb stores in-frame clones only, minus some. This sample carries roughly 2,300,000 clones, 85% to 95% of them seen once, and the ten largest clones take about 0.41%. The material sequenced was naive CD4+ T cells from PBMCs. Subset here: CD45RA+ positively selected. The receptors come from a man between 18 and 29 years old in good health. Some clones in this sample may be carry-over from other donors' samples.

This chain links TRBV5-3 with TRBJ2-1; 7 positions agree with TRBD1. TRBV5-3 is sorted into the ORF group, with uncertain function. The junction had 16 bases not matched to a gene; V was cut back by 7 bases and J by 3 bases. The CDR3 sequence is 17 residues long. This chain's CDR3 is CARLGGVSGDSYNEQFF. In DNA form, the CDR3 reads TGTGCCAGATTGGGTGGGGTCTCCGGGGACAGCTACAATGAGCAGTTCTTC.

The rearrangement uses TRBV25-1 and TRBJ1-1, with 8 bases matching TRBD1. Germline CDR1 MGHDK, CDR2 SYGVNS. The trim removed 6 bases at V and 1 base at J, leaving 13 bases unmatched. The length of the CDR3 is 17 residues. The CDR3 DNA reads as TGTGCCAGCAGCCGAGGACAGGGCGGCGTAGCGAACACTGAAGCTTTCTTT. This codes for CASSRGQGGVANTEAFF.

This rearrangement joins TRBV2 to TRBJ2-3; D unclear. Germline CDR1 is SNHLY and CDR2 is FYNNEI. With 8 bases removed from V and 1 base from J, the gap between germline ends came to 13 bases. This CDR3 comprises 14 residues. CDR3 protein: CASQDSSRTDTQYF. The DNA of the CDR3 is TGTGCCAGCCAAGACTCGAGCCGCACAGATACGCAGTATTTT. Looking up the rest from reference TRBV2 and TRBJ2-3 gives the full variable domain: EPEVTQTPSHQVTQMGQEVILRCVPISNHLYFYWYRQILGQKVEFLVSFYNNEISEKSEIFDDQFSVERPDGSNFTLKIRSTKLEDSAMYFCASQDSSRTDTQYFGPGTRLTVL.

In its sample, this clone was seen once. The V and J genes are TRBV28 and TRBJ2-4, with a tentative D call TRBD2 (7 bases). Germline CDR1 and CDR2: MDHEN and SYDVKM. The CDR3 extends over 21 amino acids. Trimming stripped 2 bases from V and 0 bases from J, with 26 bases between. The CDR3 loop reads CASSLITGPASGGLAKNIQYF. CDR3 bases: TGTGCCAGCAGTTTAATAACAGGGCCGGCTAGCGGAGGGCTAGCCAAAAACATTCAGTACTTC.

CDR3 coding DNA: TGTGCCAGCAGCCTACAGGGCCAGTGGTCCAATCAGCCCCAGCATTTT. Residues: CASSLQGQWSNQPQHF. The rearrangement joins TRBV5-6 to TRBJ1-5; tentative D call: TRBD1 (6 bases). The V gene's germline CDR1 is SGHDT and CDR2 YYEEEE. The germline V and J ends were trimmed by 4 bases and 3 bases, with 17 bases remaining between them. CDR3 length: 16 amino acids.

The V call is TRBV6-1, the J call TRBJ1-3, with a possible D match to TRBD1 (6 bases). The V and J ends lost 8 bases and 2 bases respectively, with 13 bases between them. In germline, CDR1 is MNHNS, CDR2 SASEGT. The CDR3 is 14 amino acids. The CDR3 is CASERGSAGNTIYF. The CDR3, as DNA: TGTGCCAGCGAGAGGGGGAGCGCTGGAAACACCATATATTTT.

As for this clone: The same CDR3 also results from other DNA sequences found in this sample. This sequence joins TRBV29-1 and TRBJ2-3; D assignment may be TRBD1 or TRBD2 (5 bases each). The CDR3 spans 14 residues. The V end lost 2 bases, the J end lost 1 base, and 10 bases lay between the germline ends. Germline lookup yields CDR1 SQVTM and CDR2 ANQGSEA. CDR3 sequence reads: CSVERGVGTDTQYF. The CDR3 nucleotides read TGCAGCGTTGAACGGGGCGTGGGCACAGATACGCAGTATTTT.

Concerning this clone: Other DNA sequences from this sample encode an identical CDR3 as well. The chain combines TRBV28 with TRBJ2-3; 8 nucleotides match TRBD1. With V trimmed by 6 bases and J by 0 bases, 5 bases remained unmatched. The V gene's germline CDR1 is MDHEN and CDR2 SYDVKM. The CDR3 is 15 residues long. The CDR3 loop reads CASSLRTGSTDTQYF. The CDR3 DNA reads as TGTGCCAGCAGCCTAAGGACAGGGAGCACAGATACGCAGTATTTT. Full variable domain (missing parts from reference TRBV28 and TRBJ2-3): DVKVTQSSRYLVKRTGEKVFLECVQDMDHENMFWYRQDPGLGLRLIYFSYDVKMKEKGDIPEGYSVSREKKERFSLILESASTNQTSMYLCASSLRTGSTDTQYFGPGTRLTVL.

The genes are TRBV29-1 and TRBJ1-1, with D uncertain. The CDR3 has 14 amino acids. Per the germline V gene, CDR1 is SQVTM and CDR2 is ANQGSEA. With 3 bases removed from V and 4 bases from J, the gap between germline ends came to 15 bases. Here the CDR3 DNA reads TGCAGCGTTGAGTTGAAGGGAGGGTCCACTGAAGCTTTCTTT. Translating it yields CSVELKGGSTEAFF.

The CDR3 sequence is CASGTDTQYF. Written as DNA, the CDR3 is TGTGCCAGCGGCACAGATACGCAGTATTTT. This sequence joins TRBV6-5 and TRBJ2-3; no definite D call. Germline V gives CDR1 MNHEY, CDR2 SVGAGI. Trimming removed 8 bases from V and 1 base from J, with 1 base in between. CDR3 length: 10 amino acids.

The J gene is TRBJ2-7, the V gene TRBV6-1; 7 bases map to TRBD2. Trimming took 7 bases from V and 3 from J; bases not matched to a gene: 9. Germline CDR1 is MNHNS and CDR2 is SASEGT. The CDR3 consists of 14 residues. The CDR3 coding sequence is TGTGCCAGCATCCGGGACTATATCTACTACGAGCAGTACTTC. Translated, it gives CASIRDYIYYEQYF.

Concerning this clone: This CDR3 is also generated by other DNA sequences in the sample. The chain carries TRBV5-1 and TRBJ2-1; no clear D gene. The CDR3 length is 13 residues. Per the germline V gene, CDR1 is SGHRS and CDR2 is YFSETQ. Trimming took 1 base from V and 4 from J, leaving 6 bases between them. For the CDR3, the DNA is TGCGCCAGCAGCTTGACGGGTTACAATGAGCAGTTCTTC. It is translated as CASSLTGYNEQFF.

The chain is built from TRBV4-2 and TRBJ2-1; TRBD1 matches 7 bases. CDR1 is LGHNA, CDR2 YNFKEQ, per germline. The trim removed 1 base at V and 13 bases at J, leaving 10 bases unmatched. The CDR3 runs 14 residues. The CDR3 coding sequence is TGTGCCAGCAGCCAAGTAGGGACAGCGAACCGACAGTTCTTC. Its protein product is CASSQVGTANRQFF.

The chain couples TRBV19 to TRBJ1-2, with D unclear. The germline CDR1 and CDR2 sequences are LNHDA and SQIVND (reference sequence). The V gene lost 2 bases and the J gene lost 3 bases, with 16 bases spanning the gap. This CDR3 has 16 residues. CDR3 bases: TGTGCCAGTAGTATAATCGGGTCAGAGCCCCACTATGGCTACACCTTC. This translates into CASSIIGSEPHYGYTF.

This sequence joins TRBV11-3 and TRBJ2-1; TRBD2 might be the D (5 bases). Trimming stripped 0 bases from V and 6 bases from J, with 12 bases between. Germline V CDR1 and CDR2: SGHNT, YENEEA. The CDR3 loop spans 15 amino acids. CDR3 sequence reads: CASSLERASSNEQFF. Here the CDR3 DNA reads TGTGCCAGCAGCTTAGAGCGGGCATCTTCCAATGAGCAGTTCTTC. The full variable domain, rest sourced from reference TRBV11-3 and TRBJ2-1, is EAGVVQSPRYKIIEKKQPVAFWCNPISGHNTLYWYLQNLGQGPELLIRYENEEAVDDSQLPKDRFSAERLKGVDSTLKIQPAELGDSAVYLCASSLERASSNEQFFGPGTRLTVL.

The rearrangement links TRBV6-6 to TRBJ1-1; TRBD1 matches at 7 bases. The CDR3 runs to 14 residues. Germline V gene data show CDR1 as MNHNY and CDR2 as SVGAGI (reference sequence). The J segment lost 5 bases and the V segment lost 5 bases, leaving 8 bases of the junction unmatched. CDR3 sequence: CASSDLTGQTEAFF. In DNA form, the CDR3 reads TGTGCCAGCAGTGACCTGACAGGGCAAACTGAAGCTTTCTTT.

The chain is built from TRBV11-2 and TRBJ2-7; maybe TRBD2 (7 bases). V dropped 6 bases and J dropped 3 bases, with 21 bases sitting between them. The CDR3 totals 16 residues. The germline V gene has CDR1 SGHAT and CDR2 FQNNGV. The CDR3 here is CASRKSPGGRDYEQYF. The DNA for the CDR3 is TGTGCCAGCAGAAAAAGTCCGGGGGGCCGGGACTACGAGCAGTACTTC. The full variable domain, rest sourced from reference TRBV11-2 and TRBJ2-7, is EAGVAQSPRYKIIEKRQSVAFWCNPISGHATLYWYQQILGQGPKLLIQFQNNGVVDDSQLPKDRFSAERLKGVDSTLKIQPAKLEDSAVYLCASRKSPGGRDYEQYFGPGTRLTVT.

About this clone: Different DNA sequences within this sample yield the same CDR3. V gene TRBV6-1 combines with J gene TRBJ1-1; unclear D gene. Deletions cut 6 bases from V and 0 bases from J, with 8 bases between. Germline CDR1 MNHNS, CDR2 SASEGT. CDR3 length equals 13 residues. CDR3 sequence: CASSRTVNTEAFF. The CDR3 DNA reads TGTGCCAGCAGCCGTACCGTGAACACTGAAGCTTTCTTT.

The chain uses TRBV19 and TRBJ2-7; 9 bases are shared with TRBD2. Germline V gene sequence: CDR1 LNHDA, CDR2 SQIVND (reference sequence). The V and J ends lost 4 bases and 2 bases, in that order; junction bases with no gene match: 9. The CDR3 is 16 amino acids. CDR3 nucleotide sequence: TGTGCCAGTAGTAGACGCGGGGGGGGCACTCCCTACGAGCAGTACTTC. Encoded protein: CASSRRGGGTPYEQYF.